The entry below describes one T cell receptor (beta chain). Its antigen remains unidentified. This entry belongs to a study of blood T cells in healthy people across ages. Findings and limits, study-wide: Relative to aged donors, long-lived donors carried more naive CD4+ cells and displayed higher diversity.

The sample providers were healthy Caucasian people from Russia, aged roughly 6 to 95. Total RNA was extracted at no less than 5.5 micrograms per sample. Primers used in a second PCR of about 6 to 11 cycles were a sample-barcoded 5' primer and a J-beta primer mix. Researchers report that a template-switch adaptor with 12 random nucleotides tagged each cDNA molecule. One entry per CDR3 protein results from TCRdb running MiXCR on the 5' RACE reads. Seen here are about 1.1 million distinct CDR3 sequences, 30% to 40% observed once, and the top ten hold around 13%. The CDR3 extends over 16 amino acids. Trimming took off 3 bases at V and 2 bases at J, with 15 bases between the two ends. Germline V gene lookup returns CDR1 SGHDN and CDR2 FVKESK.

Sequencing was carried out using blood. This receptor was identified in a man aged 18 to 29 in good health. The chain links TRBV14 to TRBJ2-3; a possible D gene is TRBD1 (6 bases). This CDR3 reads CASSQYRAATTDTQYF. Written as DNA, the CDR3 is TGTGCCAGCAGCCAGTACAGGGCGGCTACCACAGATACGCAGTATTTT.